This T cell receptor beta chain is drawn from a study of blood T cell repertoires in COVID-19. The overall study: Acute and convalescent COVID-19 samples came from the United States, Italy and Spain.

Trimming removed 4 bases at V and 7 bases at J, with 9 bases between. CDR1 is KGHDR and CDR2 is SFDVKD in the germline V gene. There are 12 residues in the CDR3. The assay was immunoSEQ multiplex PCR, and TCRdb's table has in-frame clones only and misses some. The profile shows 75,000 to 85,000 clones, over 75% of them singletons. The chain is built from TRBV24-1 and TRBJ1-2, with a possible D match to TRBD1 (5 bases). The specimen was peripheral blood. The receptor was derived from a man aged 50-59 years with active COVID-19. CDR3 amino acids: CATSDSGLGYTF. CDR3 DNA: TGTGCCACCAGTGACTCAGGGCTTGGCTACACCTTC.